Below, 28 T cell receptor beta chains from the same sample are listed, as sequenced in a study of blood T cells in healthy people across ages. With a J-beta primer mix and a sample-barcoded 5' primer, a second PCR ran roughly 6 to 12 cycles. TCRdb reanalysed the 5' RACE reads using MiXCR and keeps one entry per CDR3 protein. The table lists roughly 1.4 million distinct CDR3 sequences, approximately 59% of them singletons. Input material: blood. All receptors come from a young man in good health.

V gene TRBV9 combines with J gene TRBJ2-5; TRBD2 agrees at 12 bases. With V trimmed by 4 bases and J by 3 bases, 7 bases remained unmatched. In germline, CDR1 is SGDLS, CDR2 YYNGEE. The CDR3 contains 16 residues. The CDR3 region has the DNA TGTGCCAGCAGCCTCCGACTAGCGGGAGTTAAAGAGACCCAGTACTTC. Translated, it gives CASSLRLAGVKETQYF.

This clonotype has more than one count but fewer than ten. In DNA form, the CDR3 reads TGCGCCAGCAGCTTGGAGACAGGGAACTCTGGGGCCAACGTCCTGACTTTC. As protein: CASSLETGNSGANVLTF. The chain is built from TRBV5-1 and TRBJ2-6; 7 nucleotides match TRBD1. CDR1 and CDR2 from the germline V gene are SGHRS and YFSETQ. The ends lost 0 bases at V and 0 bases at J; junction bases unmatched: 3. CDR3 length: 17 amino acids.

The V and J genes are TRBV10-3 and TRBJ2-1; D may match TRBD1 or TRBD2 (5 bases each). V lost 0 bases, J lost 9 bases, and 12 bases lay in between. The CDR3 runs to 14 residues. Germline-derived CDR1 and CDR2 are ENHRY and SYGVKD. The CDR3 reads CAISESRRAGEQFF. In DNA form, the CDR3 reads TGTGCCATCAGTGAGTCGCGCAGGGCGGGTGAGCAGTTCTTC.

The genes are TRBV12-3 or TRBV12-4 and TRBJ1-2; 9 positions agree with TRBD1. This CDR3 spans 16 amino acids. V dropped 6 bases and J dropped 2; count of bases not matched to a gene: 10. CDR3 protein: CASSPQGQGSNYGYTF. The CDR3 DNA reads as TGTGCCAGCAGCCCCCAGGGACAGGGATCGAACTATGGCTACACCTTC.

CDR3 in amino acids: CASNADPSREAFF. In DNA, the CDR3 is TGTGCCAGTAATGCGGATCCCAGCCGTGAAGCTTTCTTT. V gene TRBV19 combines with J gene TRBJ1-1; D remains ambiguous. Trimming took off 7 bases at V and 7 bases at J, with 16 bases between the two ends. The length of the CDR3 is 13 residues. Germline V lookup: CDR1 LNHDA, CDR2 SQIVND (reference sequence). The variable domain in full, completed from reference TRBV19 and TRBJ1-1, reads DGGITQSPKYLFRKEGQNVTLSCEQNLNHDAMYWYRQDPGQGLRLIYYSQIVNDFQKGDIAEGYSVSREKKESFPLTVTSAQKNPTAFYLCASNADPSREAFFGQGTRLTVV.

This clonotype was seen a single time. The chain links TRBV5-1 to TRBJ2-5; 7 bases match TRBD2. V lost 1 base, J lost 5 bases, and 14 bases stayed unmatched. The CDR3 length is 17 residues. Germline lookup yields CDR1 SGHRS and CDR2 YFSETQ. CDR3 sequence: CASSLTMLLAVQETQYF. Here the CDR3 DNA reads TGCGCCAGCAGCTTGACAATGCTTCTAGCGGTCCAGGAGACCCAGTACTTC.

The chain links TRBV29-1 to TRBJ2-7; D unclear. V was shortened by 1 base and J by 1 base, with 8 bases between the two germline ends. Germline CDR1 and CDR2: SQVTM and ANQGSEA. The CDR3 contains 13 residues. The CDR3 region has the DNA TGCAGCGTTGAAGGCTTCCCATCCTACGAGCAGTACTTC. Its protein is CSVEGFPSYEQYF.

This clonotype was found a few times. The chain uses TRBV13 and TRBJ2-7; 7 nucleotides align to TRBD1. Trimming at V came to 3 bases and at J to 2 bases, leaving 10 bases not matched to a gene. This CDR3 contains 16 residues. Germline V gives CDR1 PRHDT, CDR2 FYEKMQ (reference sequence). CDR3 in amino acids: CASSFSPGQYTYEQYF. In nucleotides, the CDR3 is TGTGCCAGCAGCTTCAGTCCGGGACAGTACACCTACGAGCAGTACTTC.

The chain combines TRBV30 with TRBJ2-3; TRBD1 is a possible D gene (5 bases). The CDR3 sequence is 13 residues long. V dropped 2 bases and J dropped 5 bases, with 11 bases sitting between them. Germline values: CDR1 GTSNPN, CDR2 SVGIG (reference sequence). The CDR3 nucleotides are TGTGCCTGGAGTCCTAACACAGGAGATACGCAGTATTTT. Translated: CAWSPNTGDTQYF.

This sequence joins TRBV5-1 and TRBJ2-7; 10 nucleotides align to TRBD1. The CDR3 runs to 17 residues. CDR1 SGHRS and CDR2 YFSETQ come from the germline V gene. The trim removed 1 base at V and 2 bases at J, leaving 9 bases unmatched. This chain's CDR3 is CASSLRPRDRGTYEQYF. In DNA form, the CDR3 reads TGCGCCAGCAGCTTGCGCCCCCGGGACAGGGGCACCTACGAGCAGTACTTC.

This chain connects TRBV5-6 to TRBJ1-1; D gene ambiguous. V dropped 0 bases and J dropped 7 bases, with 7 bases sitting between them. The CDR3 is made up of 12 amino acids. Germline V gives CDR1 SGHDT, CDR2 YYEEEE. The CDR3 loop is CASSLDLLEAFF. CDR3 coding DNA: TGTGCCAGCAGCTTGGACCTTCTTGAAGCTTTCTTT.

This chain joins TRBV4-2 and TRBJ2-7; a weak D match, TRBD2 (6 bases). The end of the DNA aligns better with TRBJ2-5, so the J call may be wrong. The germline V gene has CDR1 LGHNA and CDR2 YNFKEQ. The length of the CDR3 is 15 residues. For the CDR3, the DNA is TGTGCCAGCAGCCAGAGTGCGGGGTTGGGGGAGACCCAGTACTTC. Its translation is CASSQSAGLGETQYF.

The J gene is TRBJ2-7, the V gene TRBV28; 7 bases map to TRBD1. V lost 3 bases and J lost 5; bases outside the gene matches: 7. The germline V gene has CDR1 MDHEN and CDR2 SYDVKM. The CDR3 loop spans 14 amino acids. CDR3 residues: CASSLTRDSDEQYF. Here the CDR3 DNA reads TGTGCCAGCAGTTTGACCCGGGACAGCGACGAGCAGTACTTC. The complete variable domain, with remaining parts taken from reference TRBV28 and TRBJ2-7, reads DVKVTQSSRYLVKRTGEKVFLECVQDMDHENMFWYRQDPGLGLRLIYFSYDVKMKEKGDIPEGYSVSREKKERFSLILESASTNQTSMYLCASSLTRDSDEQYFGPGTRLTVT.

This rearrangement joins TRBV20-1 to TRBJ1-2; perhaps TRBD1 as D (6 bases). From germline, CDR1 is DFQATT and CDR2 SNEGSKA (reference sequence). V lost 5 bases to trimming and J lost 3 bases, with 13 bases between them. The CDR3 has 13 residues. CDR3 DNA sequence: TGCAGTGCTCGAGGGGGAGGACACTATGGCTACACCTTC. This codes for CSARGGGHYGYTF.

This clonotype has a handful of counts. The genes are TRBV29-1 and TRBJ2-7, with D tentatively TRBD1 (5 bases). The V gene's germline CDR1 is SQVTM and CDR2 ANQGSEA. The ends were cut back, 6 bases at V and 2 bases at J, with 14 bases in the middle. The CDR3 spans 13 residues. The DNA for the CDR3 is TGCAGCGTAGTCGACAGCTACACCTACGAGCAGTACTTC. It codes for CSVVDSYTYEQYF.

This clonotype was observed a handful of times. V is TRBV12-3 or TRBV12-4 and J is TRBJ2-3; 8 nucleotides line up with TRBD2. The CDR3 runs 15 residues. V dropped 3 bases and J dropped 4; count of bases not matched to a gene: 6. The CDR3 region is CASSFVAGRADTQYF. In DNA form, the CDR3 reads TGTGCCAGCAGTTTTGTAGCGGGGAGGGCAGATACGCAGTATTTT.

The chain carries TRBV20-1 and TRBJ2-5, with TRBD2 matching over 12 bases. The CDR3 spans 15 residues. The V gene's germline CDR1 is DFQATT and CDR2 SNEGSKA (reference sequence). The V and J ends lost 3 bases and 11 bases, in that order; junction bases with no gene match: 13. The CDR3 spells CSASPLAGGYNEQYF. DNA for the CDR3: TGCAGTGCTAGCCCACTAGCGGGAGGCTACAATGAGCAGTACTTC.

The chain is built from TRBV4-3 and TRBJ2-1, with 7 bases identical to TRBD2. This CDR3 contains 16 residues. The trim removed 4 bases at V and 10 bases at J, leaving 16 bases unmatched. In germline, CDR1 is LGHNA, CDR2 YSLEER. The CDR3 nucleotides read TGCGCCAGCAGCCGCCTTATTGGGACTACCACCGGGGAGCAGTTCTTC. Translating gives CASSRLIGTTTGEQFF.

This clonotype was seen more than once but under ten times. Being one base from a much bigger clone, this may be a read error. This chain joins TRBV11-2 and TRBJ1-2, with D possibly TRBD1 on 6 matching bases. The length of the CDR3 is 12 residues. Trimming took 1 base from V and 6 from J, leaving 6 bases between them. Germline V gene data show CDR1 as SGHAT and CDR2 as FQNNGV. The CDR3 sequence is CASSLGDNGYTF. The CDR3 DNA reads TGTGCCAGCAGCTTAGGGGACAATGGCTACACCTTC. Together with reference TRBV11-2 and TRBJ1-2, the CDR3 gives the full variable domain: EAGVAQSPRYKIIEKRQSVAFWCNPISGHATLYWYQQILGQGPKLLIQFQNNGVVDDSQLPKDRFSAERLKGVDSTLKIQPAKLEDSAVYLCASSLGDNGYTFGSGTRLTVV.

J is TRBJ1-4 and V is TRBV6-1; TRBD1 matches 11 bases. The CDR3 totals 16 residues. Losses at the gene ends were 6 bases for V and 6 bases for J; bases not matched to a gene: 9. Germline-derived CDR1 and CDR2 are MNHNS and SASEGT. The CDR3 here is CASRRTGGRNDEKLFF. CDR3 sequence (DNA): TGTGCCAGCAGAAGGACAGGGGGCCGGAATGATGAAAAACTGTTTTTT.

This clonotype has more than one count but fewer than ten. The chain recombines TRBV4-3 with TRBJ1-2; the D is unclear. The CDR3 is made up of 17 amino acids. CDR1 is LGHNA and CDR2 is YSLEER in the germline V gene. The V gene lost 0 bases and the J gene lost 8 bases, with 22 bases spanning the gap. The DNA of the CDR3 is TGCGCCAGCAGCCAAGATTTTGGACCAAAAGGAGGAGGCGGCTACACCTTC. This encodes CASSQDFGPKGGGGYTF.

The gene calls are TRBV5-8 and TRBJ1-2; possibly TRBD1 for D (6 bases). The CDR3 consists of 15 residues. The V and J ends lost 7 bases and 4 bases respectively, with 20 bases between them. Germline V gives CDR1 SGHTS, CDR2 YDEGEE. The CDR3: CASVLGGGGPYGYTF. In nucleotides, the CDR3 is TGTGCCAGCGTCCTAGGGGGGGGCGGACCCTATGGCTACACCTTC.

The chain carries TRBV6-5 and TRBJ2-3; no clear D. This CDR3 region has 15 residues. Germline CDR1 reads MNHEY; CDR2 reads SVGAGI. With 4 bases removed from V and 0 bases from J, the gap between germline ends came to 11 bases. In nucleotides, the CDR3 is TGTGCCAGCAGTTCGGCATCATCTAGCACAGATACGCAGTATTTT. Amino acid sequence: CASSSASSSTDTQYF.

This clonotype was seen a handful of times. J is TRBJ2-5 and V is TRBV6-5; 9 bases match TRBD2. J gave up 2 bases and V 8 bases, and 12 bases lay outside the gene matches. Germline lookup yields CDR1 MNHEY and CDR2 SVGAGI. This CDR3 is 16 amino acids long. DNA of the CDR3: TGTGCCAGCGTCCATCGACTAGCGGATACACAAGAGACCCAGTACTTC. Translating it yields CASVHRLADTQETQYF.

The sample holds a few counts of this clonotype. The chain recombines TRBV4-1 with TRBJ2-7; 9 bases map to TRBD2. Per germline, CDR1 MGHRA and CDR2 YSYEKL. The CDR3 is 15 residues long. Germline trimming cut 4 bases from V and 3 bases from J; bases unmatched to any gene: 7. CDR3 DNA: TGCGCCAGCAGCCGAGAGACTAGCGGCATCTACGAGCAGTACTTC. This codes for CASSRETSGIYEQYF.

This clonotype occurred a few times. This chain connects TRBV10-3 to TRBJ2-7, with D hard to call. The CDR3 totals 13 residues. V lost 2 bases and J lost 5, with 10 bases in between. The V gene's germline CDR1 is ENHRY and CDR2 SYGVKD. CDR3 coding DNA: TGTGCCATCAGTGAGGCCAGTCACCACGAGCAGTACTTC. Translation: CAISEASHHEQYF.

The gene calls are TRBV6-2 or TRBV6-3 and TRBJ2-3; maybe TRBD2 (6 bases). Looked up from germline, CDR1 is MNHEY and CDR2 is SVGEGT. Trimming pared 6 bases from V and 6 bases from J, leaving 13 bases between. The CDR3 is 13 amino acids. CDR3 DNA sequence: TGTGCCAGCAGGGTCTCTGGGAGGGATACGCAGTATTTT. Its translation is CASRVSGRDTQYF.

This clonotype appeared a few times. V gene TRBV27 combines with J gene TRBJ2-5, with no clear D. Germline V CDR1 and CDR2: MNHEY, SMNVEV (reference sequence). V lost 2 bases, J lost 7 bases, and 8 bases lay in between. The length of the CDR3 is 12 residues. The CDR3 reads CASSLDRRTQYF. The CDR3 region has the DNA TGTGCCAGCAGTTTAGACCGTAGGACCCAGTACTTC.